This T cell receptor (beta chain) was observed in a study of CD4 T cells in relation to SARS-CoV-2 and coronaviruses. Assay: immunoSEQ multiplex PCR; the TCRdb copy retains only in-frame clones and omits some. The sample yields approximately 40,000 clones, 75% to 85% seen once. About this clone: Antigen specificity is unknown.

The CDR3 extends over 13 amino acids. Trimming pared 2 bases from V and 4 bases from J, leaving 9 bases between. From germline, CDR1 is SGHRS and CDR2 YFSETQ. The source is an adult with COVID-19. The sequencing sample was made of memory CD4+ T cells from PBMCs, cultured in vitro. The chain is built from TRBV5-1 and TRBJ1-1; D ambiguous. The CDR3 loop is CASSFSAGTEAFF. In DNA, the CDR3 is TGCGCCAGCAGCTTCTCTGCAGGCACTGAAGCTTTCTTT. Using reference TRBV5-1 and TRBJ1-1 for the parts outside the CDR3, the full variable domain is KAGVTQTPRYLIKTRGQQVTLSCSPISGHRSVSWYQQTPGQGLQFLFEYFSETQRNKGNFPGRFSGRQFSNSRSEMNVSTLELGDSALYLCASSFSAGTEAFFGQGTRLTVV.